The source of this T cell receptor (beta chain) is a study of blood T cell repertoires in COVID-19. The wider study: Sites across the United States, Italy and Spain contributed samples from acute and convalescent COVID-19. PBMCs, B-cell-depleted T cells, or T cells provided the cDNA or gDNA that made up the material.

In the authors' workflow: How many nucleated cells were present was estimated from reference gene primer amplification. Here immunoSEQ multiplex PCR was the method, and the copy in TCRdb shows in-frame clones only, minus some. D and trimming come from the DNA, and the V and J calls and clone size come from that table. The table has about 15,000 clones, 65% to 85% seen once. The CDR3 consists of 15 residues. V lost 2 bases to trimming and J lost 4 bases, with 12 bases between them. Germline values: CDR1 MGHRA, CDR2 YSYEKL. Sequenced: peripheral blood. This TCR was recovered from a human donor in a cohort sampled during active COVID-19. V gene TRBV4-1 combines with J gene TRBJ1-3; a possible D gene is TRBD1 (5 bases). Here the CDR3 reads CASSQTGYAGNTIYF. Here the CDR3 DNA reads TGCGCCAGCAGCCAAACAGGATATGCAGGAAACACCATATATTTT.